A single sample is the source of the 2 T cell receptor beta chains below, sequenced in a study of T-cell memory formation after mild COVID-19 (dated by TCRdb to the early 2020s). The protocol used for the library was 5' RACE. TCRdb shows the sequencer as Illumina NovaSeq 6000. Using fastp trimming at Q25 and MiXCR clonotype assembly, TCRdb reanalyzed the public sequencing data and kept in-frame beta chains. One record per CDR3 amino acid sequence lists the most common genes and DNA. This sample has about half a million distinct CDR3 sequences in its table, and about 18% of those were observed once. The ten largest clonotypes hold about 12% of the sample. Sequences were obtained from PBMCs or a T cell subset sorted from them (not recorded which). These receptors originate from an adult woman who had mild COVID-19 (a few samples of this study predate the infection). The sample titles of this study are shuffled in the database, so cell type and time point are left out; the donor was told from shared clones.

This clonotype occurred a few times. The gene calls are TRBV6-1 and TRBJ2-7, with TRBD1 matching 7 bases. Trimming at V came to 8 bases and at J to 1 base, leaving 8 bases not matched to a gene. Germline CDR1 and CDR2: MNHNS and SASEGT. This CDR3 is built from 14 residues. Here the CDR3 DNA reads TGTGCCAGCCGACTGGACAGGTGGTCCTACGAGCAGTACTTC. Protein sequence: CASRLDRWSYEQYF.

The chain uses TRBV12-3 or TRBV12-4 and TRBJ1-1; 12 positions match TRBD1. Losses at the gene ends were 3 bases for V and 11 bases for J; bases not matched to a gene: 4. The length of the CDR3 is 13 residues. CDR3 in DNA: TGTGCCAGCAGTTTCGGGACAGGGGGCGAGGCTTTCTTT. This sequence encodes CASSFGTGGEAFF.